This TCR beta chain is from a study of Ad26.COV2.S vaccination and SARS-CoV-2 variants. Measured with immunoSEQ multiplex PCR; TCRdb has only the in-frame clones, and not every one. The sample has roughly 450,000 clones, around 90% seen once. Germline CDR1 MNHEY, CDR2 SVGEGT. This CDR3 is 11 amino acids long. Trimming took 4 bases from V and 4 from J, leaving 4 bases between them. As for treatment: roughly 20 received Ad26.COV2.S at low or high dose, single or two shots; five or six received placebo; per-sample allocation not given. The investigators took samples on day 63 after the first vaccine or placebo injection.

Source: peripheral blood, taken in a trial of Ad26.COV2.S vaccine versus placebo. This clonotype originated in a person between 18 and 59 years old who received the Ad26.COV2.S COVID-19 vaccine or a placebo. This rearrangement joins TRBV6-2 or TRBV6-3 to TRBJ1-2; D gene unclear. The CDR3 loop is CASSSVYGYTF. CDR3 bases: TGTGCCAGCAGTTCAGTCTATGGCTACACCTTC.